These T cell receptor beta chains were read from a single sample in a study of shared clonotypes between healthy human individuals. Repertoires were generated with immunoSEQ multiplex PCR, while TCRdb's copy carries only in-frame clones and drops some. The sample has approximately 640,000 clones; about three quarters are singletons. The sample was memory CD4+ T cells sorted from blood. The receptors come from a woman aged 25 to 45 in good health. Both conserved end residues are part of each CDR3. The order of the fields is clone size, D gene, J gene, V gene, CDR3 protein, CDR3 DNA. The D gene is left open where the match is weak. Clone size is given for some rows only: seen once, a few or many times, or a class if the clone is expanded.

- - TRBJ2-7 TRBV7-8 CASTVLLGTRDEQYF TGTGCCAGCACCGTTCTATTAGGGACGAGGGACGAGCAGTACTTC
- - TRBJ1-1 TRBV27 CASSLRSETLRREAFF TGTGCCAGCAGTTTAAGGTCCGAGACCCTTAGACGAGAAGCTTTCTTT
few - TRBJ2-7 TRBV19 CASSIGGTYEQYF TGTGCCAGTAGTATAGGCGGAACCTACGAGCAGTACTTC
- TRBD1 TRBJ2-7 TRBV28 CASSPPGGIDEQYF TGTGCCAGCAGCCCACCAGGGGGCATCGACGAGCAGTACTTC
- - TRBJ1-4 TRBV2 CASSETPEANEKLFF TGTGCCAGCAGTGAAACACCCGAGGCTAATGAAAAACTGTTTTTT
- - TRBJ1-2 TRBV19 CASSIPNYGYTF TGTGCCAGTAGTATCCCAAACTATGGCTACACCTTC
- - TRBJ1-5 TRBV10-3 CATSPDRNNQPQHF TGTGCCACTTCCCCTGACAGGAACAATCAGCCCCAGCATTTT
- - TRBJ1-2 TRBV6-4 CASSDRVLGGYTF TGTGCCAGCAGTGACAGGGTACTCGGTGGCTACACCTTC
- TRBD1 TRBJ1-1 TRBV10-1 CASREARGPNTEAFF TGCGCCAGCAGAGAAGCCAGGGGGCCGAACACTGAAGCTTTCTTT
once TRBD1 TRBJ1-5 TRBV30 CAWSGGQGGGWQPQHF TGTGCCTGGAGTGGCGGACAGGGGGGGGGTTGGCAGCCCCAGCATTTT
- - TRBJ2-7 TRBV10-3 CAISVRSEQYF TGTGCCATCAGTGTACGCAGCGAGCAGTACTTC
- TRBD2 TRBJ2-1 TRBV29-1 CSARGGSTEQFF TGCAGCGCGCGGGGCGGGAGCACTGAGCAGTTCTTC
- TRBD1 TRBJ1-1 TRBV19 CASTHWGQGTAEAFF TGTGCCAGTACCCACTGGGGACAGGGAACGGCTGAAGCTTTCTTT
- - TRBJ2-2 TRBV19 CASSINLRVGNGELFF TGTGCCAGTAGTATCAACCTCAGGGTTGGGAACGGGGAGCTGTTTTTT
few - TRBJ2-1 TRBV5-6 CASSLFGAPEQFF TGTGCCAGCAGCCTATTCGGAGCGCCAGAGCAGTTCTTC
- - TRBJ2-3 TRBV7-9 CASSLVLSGTDTQYF TGTGCCAGCAGCTTAGTGCTTAGCGGCACAGATACGCAGTATTTT
- - TRBJ1-2 TRBV4-2 CASSQAQGGLGYTF TGTGCCAGCAGCCAGGCACAGGGTGGTCTTGGCTACACCTTC
once TRBD2 TRBJ2-1 TRBV15 CASSINGGDEQFF TGTGCCTCTTCCATAAATGGGGGGGATGAGCAGTTCTTC
- - TRBJ2-1 TRBV27 CASSFLGEQFF TGTGCCAGCAGTTTTCTCGGTGAGCAGTTCTTC
- - TRBJ2-3 TRBV19 CASSPRWQFTDTQYF TGTGCCAGTAGTCCAAGGTGGCAGTTCACAGATACGCAGTATTTT
- - TRBJ1-1 TRBV19 CASSMHQGNTEAFF TGTGCCAGTAGTATGCATCAGGGGAACACTGAAGCTTTCTTT
- TRBD2 TRBJ2-7 TRBV30 CAWSVYAGASYEQYF TGTGCCTGGAGTGTATACGCGGGAGCAAGCTACGAGCAGTACTTC
- TRBD2 TRBJ2-2 TRBV29-1 CSVSNSGRAVGELFF TGCAGCGTCTCAAATAGCGGGAGGGCTGTCGGGGAGCTGTTTTTT
- - TRBJ2-7 TRBV2 CASSKGPGYEQYF TGTGCCAGCTCCAAGGGCCCAGGGTACGAGCAGTACTTC
- - TRBJ2-7 TRBV7-9 CASSLAGADSYEQYF TGTGCCAGCAGCTTAGCGGGGGCGGACAGTTACGAGCAGTACTTC
- - TRBJ2-1 TRBV29-1 CSGVRYVYNEQFF TGCAGCGGAGTGCGGTACGTCTACAATGAGCAGTTCTTC
- TRBD1 TRBJ1-5 TRBV7-2 CASSRQGFIDQPQHF TGTGCCAGCAGCCGACAGGGGTTCATAGATCAGCCCCAGCATTTT
- TRBD1 TRBJ1-4 TRBV30 CAWRGGQGGANEKLFF TGTGCCTGGAGGGGCGGACAGGGGGGCGCTAATGAAAAACTGTTTTTT
- - TRBJ2-5 TRBV6-6 CASSYSDYIETQYF TGTGCCAGCAGTTACTCGGACTATATAGAGACCCAGTACTTC
- - TRBJ2-7 TRBV11-2 CASSFRGAAYEQYF TGTGCCAGCAGCTTCCGGGGGGCGGCCTACGAGCAGTACTTC
- - TRBJ2-1 TRBV19 CASSRNSPVYNEQFF TGTGCCAGTAGTCGAAACAGTCCCGTATACAATGAGCAGTTCTTC